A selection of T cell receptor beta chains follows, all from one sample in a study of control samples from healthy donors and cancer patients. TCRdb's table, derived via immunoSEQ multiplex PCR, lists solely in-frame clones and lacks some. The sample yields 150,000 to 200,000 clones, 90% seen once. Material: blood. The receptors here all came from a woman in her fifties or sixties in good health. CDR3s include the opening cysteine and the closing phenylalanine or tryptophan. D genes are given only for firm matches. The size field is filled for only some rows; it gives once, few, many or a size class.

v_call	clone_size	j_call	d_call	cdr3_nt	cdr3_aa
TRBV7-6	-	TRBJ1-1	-	TGTGCCAGCAGCTTAGGTGAGGACACTGAAGCTTTCTTT	CASSLGEDTEAFF
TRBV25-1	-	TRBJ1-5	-	TGTGCCAGCAGTGAGGCCTCGGGGGGGGCCCAGCATTTT	CASSEASGGAQHF
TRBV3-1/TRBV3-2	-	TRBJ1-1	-	TGTGCCAGCAGCCAAGCACAGGGTCGCACTGAAGCTTTCTTT	CASSQAQGRTEAFF
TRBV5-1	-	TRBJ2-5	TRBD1	TGCGCCAGCAGCTTGGAGGGGACAGGGATAACGGAGACCCAGTACTTC	CASSLEGTGITETQYF
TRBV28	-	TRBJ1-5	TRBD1	TGTGCCAGCAGTAGACAGGGGTTGGCCAATCAGCCCCAGCATTTT	CASSRQGLANQPQHF
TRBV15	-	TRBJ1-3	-	TGTGCCACCAGCAGAGATAGGAGGATTGGAAACACCATATATTTT	CATSRDRRIGNTIYF
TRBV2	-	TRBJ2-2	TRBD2	TGTGCCAGCAGTGAAGGACTAGCGGGGTCGAACACCGGGGAGCTGTTTTTT	CASSEGLAGSNTGELFF
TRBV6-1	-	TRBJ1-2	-	TGTGCCAGCAGTGAATTTCAGAGTGAGGGTGGCTACACCTTC	CASSEFQSEGGYTF
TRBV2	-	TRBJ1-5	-	TGTGCCAGCAAGACCCGGCACCCGGAGGGCAATCAGCCCCAGCATTTT	CASKTRHPEGNQPQHF
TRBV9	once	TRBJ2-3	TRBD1	TGTGCCAGCAGCGTGGGGACAGGGGGAAATACGCAGTATTTT	CASSVGTGGNTQYF
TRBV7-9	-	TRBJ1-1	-	TGTGCCAGCAGCTGGTCGGACCGCACTGAAGCTTTCTTT	CASSWSDRTEAFF
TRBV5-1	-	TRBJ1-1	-	TGCGCCAGCAGCCAAACAGCGAACACTGAAGCTTTCTTT	CASSQTANTEAFF
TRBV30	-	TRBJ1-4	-	TGTGCCTGGAGGGAGGGACACACGCCGAATGAAAAACTGTTTTTT	CAWREGHTPNEKLFF